This T cell receptor beta chain was sequenced in a study of CD8 T cells in ankylosing spondylitis (dated by TCRdb to 2016 to 2017). Regarding the complete study: To find TCR variants linked to disease, the study profiled T cell receptor beta repertoires in ankylosing spondylitis patients and healthy donors. The whole study cohort included 108 healthy donors and over 20 ankylosing spondylitis patients. Peripheral blood was sampled, and synovial fluid was additionally collected from ankylosing spondylitis patients.

The full study reports these points: The disease-linked clones were reported to be significantly enriched in matched synovial fluid samples from ankylosing spondylitis patients. Blood from ankylosing spondylitis patients appeared to be characterized by a TCR beta motif composed of 7 to 9 highly homologous amino acid variants. Some motif variants had previously been reported in the synovial fluid and blood of reactive arthritis patients, which suggests shared mechanisms of disease initiation. In peripheral blood, the disease-linked clones were found at relatively low frequencies and had a CD8+ phenotype.

Looking up the germline V gene (reference sequence) yields CDR1 LGHDT and CDR2 YNNKEL. Compared with germline, V lacks 4 bases and J lacks 4 bases; bases without a gene match: 8. Inclusive of the bounding cysteine and phenylalanine, the CDR3 is 16 residues long. Only the CDR3 region is kept as DNA, spanning 48 bases read in frame from base 1. A word on this clonotype: Its recognized antigen is unknown. Per-base qualities were not stored, and no clone one base away is much larger.

The reads were generated on an Illumina HiSeq 2500. TCR beta libraries were prepared by quantitative 5'-RACE with molecular barcodes. The paper's processing steps were these. To identify disease-linked TCR variants, a new computational method was used, one built on a probabilistic model of VDJ rearrangement. The public sequencing data were trimmed at Q25 with fastp and processed into clonotypes with MiXCR by TCRdb, which kept only in-frame beta chains. Rows with a matching CDR3 protein are joined into one entry that keeps the most common DNA and genes. Here the V and J calls rest on TCRdb's processing, not on the authors' analysis. Here the sample has fewer than 650,000 distinct CDR3 sequences; about 12% occur a single time. Together, the top ten hold 6.8% of the sample.

Recombination connected TRBV3-1 to TRBJ2-1; TRBD2 fits 9 bases in the junction. Sequences were obtained from blood, either unsorted or a sorted T cell fraction (not recorded which). The sequence was collected from a male donor with ankylosing spondylitis. The DNA sequence is TGTGCCAGCAGCCTGTATCTAGCGGGATCTTACAATGAGCAGTTCTTC. This sequence encodes CASSLYLAGSYNEQFF.